This TCR beta chain was profiled in a study of monozygotic twins with inflammatory bowel disease (dated by TCRdb to about 2019). Regarding the complete study: In total, about 28 monozygotic twin pairs made up the full study: 19 Danish pairs, all IBD-discordant, plus nine German pairs, of which four were IBD-concordant and five were IBD-discordant. The search for disease-associated traits relied mainly on comparing IBD patients with their genetically identical healthy co-twins within discordant pairs. Each individual had, on average, about 151 000 unique TCRalpha sequences and 181 000 unique TCRbeta sequences available for analysis.

The method behind the library was 5' RACE. The input for every TCR library was around 3.5 ug of total RNA. cDNA was synthesized with SMARTScribe reverse transcriptase in eight separate reactions per sample. During cDNA synthesis, template switching was used to introduce unique molecular identifiers that contained a 6-nucleotide sample barcode. Amplification of TCRalpha and TCRbeta cDNA involved two nested PCRs of roughly 17 and 9 cycles, and each PCR was followed by bead purification. Before amplification, cDNA was treated with uracil DNA-glycosylase and purified using the QIAquick PCR purification kit. The second PCR was the step at which Illumina TruSeq-compatible adapters and sample-specific barcodes were added. TapeStation and Qubit were used to check library quality and concentration, and 5 ng of each library went into the pool. Pooled libraries were sequenced on an Illumina HiSeq2500 single-index Rapid Run with 2 x 100 bp reads and custom sequencing primers. The study's processing was this. MiGEC version 1.2.6 was used for UMI-based consensus assembly, which corrected PCR and sequencing errors. V(D)J alignment, clonotype assembly and CDR3 extraction were performed with MiXCR version 2.1.1. To normalise gene usage, clonotype sharing and MAIT/NKT TCR abundance, the analysis used the top 1000, 10 000 and 20 000 clonotypes per sample. Diversity was computed as the inverse Simpson index with the vegan R package after downsampling to 27 000 UMIs. Paired Mann-Whitney U tests were applied to discordant twin pairs, and Benjamini-Hochberg correction was used for multiple testing. TCRdb reprocessed the reads and provides one entry for every CDR3 protein sequence; no DNA is given. What appears here as the V and J calls and clone size reflects TCRdb's work, not the paper's. This specimen's table enumerates tens of thousands of distinct CDR3 sequences. The ten largest clones take up around 6.8% of the sample.

From its cysteine to its phenylalanine, the CDR3 spans 14 amino acids. The nucleotide record is missing. For CDR1 and CDR2, the germline V gene lists SGHDT and YYEEEE. Concerning this clonotype: Its cognate antigen has yet to be identified.

Findings and caveats that apply to the study as a whole: Concordant and discordant twins showed no difference in repertoire similarity, possibly because of limited statistical power. Compared with healthy twins, IBD patients shared fewer clonotypes with other individuals, and the difference was most pronounced in patients with signs of disease activity. The analysis was unable to tell different T cell subtypes apart. The results gave no support for a single strong signal or clonotype linked to IBD. IBD patients had lower TCRbeta repertoire diversity, measured by the inverse Simpson index, than their healthy co-twins. Differing immunosuppressive treatments among patients may have added background noise and inter-individual variability to the repertoires.

From each donor, a roughly 2.7 ml peripheral blood sample was collected into PAXgene tubes and kept at -80 degrees C. Without any T cell sorting, total RNA was extracted from whole blood using the PAXgene blood miRNA kit on an automated QIAcube. Peripheral blood from monozygotic twin pairs concordant or discordant for inflammatory bowel disease was subjected to deep TCRalpha and TCRbeta repertoire profiling with unique molecular barcoding. Smoking habits were recorded for all twin pairs, and each individual was classified as a current, former or never smoker. The clonotype originates from a human donor with ulcerative colitis or Crohn's disease, or a healthy co-twin of an affected twin (not recorded which). Material for sequencing was blood. The V and J segments used are TRBV5-6 and TRBJ1-5. The CDR3 loop reads CASSSGQFNQPQHF.